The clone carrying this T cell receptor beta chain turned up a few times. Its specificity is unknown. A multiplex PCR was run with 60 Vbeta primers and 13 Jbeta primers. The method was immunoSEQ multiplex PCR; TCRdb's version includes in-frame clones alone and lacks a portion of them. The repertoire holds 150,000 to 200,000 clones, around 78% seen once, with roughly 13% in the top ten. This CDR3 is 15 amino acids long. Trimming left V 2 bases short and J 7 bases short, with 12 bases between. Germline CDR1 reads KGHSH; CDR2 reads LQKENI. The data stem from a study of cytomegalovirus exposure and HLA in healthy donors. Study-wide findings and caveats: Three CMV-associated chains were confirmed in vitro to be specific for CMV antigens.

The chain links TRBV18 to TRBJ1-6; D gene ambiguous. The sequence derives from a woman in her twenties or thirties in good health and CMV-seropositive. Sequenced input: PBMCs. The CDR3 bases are TGTGCCAGCTCACCAGGTAGACAAACAAATTCACCCCTCCACTTT. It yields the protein CASSPGRQTNSPLHF. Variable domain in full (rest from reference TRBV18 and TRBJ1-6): NAGVMQNPRHLVRRRGQEARLRCSPMKGHSHVYWYRQLPEEGLKFMVYLQKENIIDESGMPKERFSAEFPKEGPSILRIQQVVRGDSAAYFCASSPGRQTNSPLHFGNGTRLTVT.